Detailed here is one T cell receptor (beta chain). This sample's TCRbeta library carried unique molecular identifier barcodes. TCRdb recomputed calls from the PCR reads with MiXCR, one row per CDR3 protein. Counted here are a few hundred thousand distinct CDR3 sequences, roughly 27% occurring once; the ten biggest clones make up about 35%. CDR1 MNHNS and CDR2 SASEGT come from the germline V gene. The V end was cut by 8 bases, the J end by 3 bases, with 10 bases between. The CDR3 sequence is 13 residues long. The source of the sample is a study of T-cell reconstitution after alpha-beta-depleted transplantation in children.

Sequenced material: PBMCs, taken before TCRalphabeta/CD19-depleted stem cell transplant. The J gene is TRBJ1-4, the V gene TRBV6-1, with D unresolved. The receptor's source is a boy less than two years old with Wiskott-Aldrich syndrome, due to receive a stem cell transplant. The chain's CDR3 is CASSEYPNEKLFF. The CDR3 DNA is TGTGCCAGCTCCGAATATCCTAATGAAAAACTGTTTTTT.